This T cell receptor beta chain appears in the sequencing data of a study of beta chain features in type 1 diabetes. With 3 bases clipped from V and 0 bases from J, the junction kept 9 bases outside the gene matches. CDR1 GTSNPN and CDR2 SVGIG come from the germline V gene (reference sequence). CDR3 length: 16 amino acids. Reverse transcription of all isolated RNA meant that expressed TCRB transcripts were sequenced. Using immunoSEQ multiplex PCR, the repertoire was profiled, and TCRdb retains in-frame clones only, with some absent. This sample has around 250,000 clones, with roughly 14% found just once. Sorting based on CD45RO/CCR7/CD25/CD127/CD95/CD27 separated CD4+ naive, central memory, regulatory and stem cell-like memory cells. This clone was counted only a few times. As yet, its antigen is unknown. Whole-study results and caveats: Fewer junction insertions and more nucleotide deletions appeared in type 1 diabetes patients. Type 1 diabetes patients had moderately but significantly shorter TCRB CDR3s in all four CD4+ subsets.

The sequenced sample consisted of naive CD4+ T cells from blood. This chain uses TRBV30 with TRBJ2-3; 7 positions agree with TRBD1. The sequence was obtained from a man aged 25-45 years with type 1 diabetes. CDR3 nucleotide sequence: TGTGCCTGGAGCAGGGGTATGGGACAGAGCACAGATACGCAGTATTTT. This codes for CAWSRGMGQSTDTQYF.